This TCR beta chain was retrieved from a study of blood T cell repertoires in COVID-19. Study summary: From T cells, B-cell-depleted T cells, or PBMCs came the material, which was cDNA or gDNA.

This clone was detected only a few times. CDR3 length: 13 amino acids. V lost 8 bases and J lost 3, with 11 bases in between. CDR1 is MNHEY, CDR2 SVGAGI, per germline. Profiled with immunoSEQ multiplex PCR; TCRdb holds only in-frame clones, not every one. The sample holds about 70,000 clones; approximately 89% are singletons and the top ten take around 14%. The source of this sequence is a woman between 55 and 75 years old with acute or convalescent COVID-19. This chain connects TRBV6-5 to TRBJ1-5, with D tentatively TRBD1 (5 bases). Sequenced input: peripheral blood. CDR3 amino acids: CASGGASNQPQHF. CDR3 nucleotide sequence: TGTGCCAGCGGAGGGGCGTCCAATCAGCCCCAGCATTTT.